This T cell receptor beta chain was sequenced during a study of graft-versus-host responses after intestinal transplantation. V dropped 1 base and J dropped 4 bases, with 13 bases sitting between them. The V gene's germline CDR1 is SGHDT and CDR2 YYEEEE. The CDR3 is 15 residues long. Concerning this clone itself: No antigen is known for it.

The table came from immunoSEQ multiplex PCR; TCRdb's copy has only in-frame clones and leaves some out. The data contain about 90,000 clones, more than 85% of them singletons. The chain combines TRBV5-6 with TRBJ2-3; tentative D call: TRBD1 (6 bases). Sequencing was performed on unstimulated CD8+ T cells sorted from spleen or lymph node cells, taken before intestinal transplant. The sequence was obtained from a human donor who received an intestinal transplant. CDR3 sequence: CASSLSQGIADTQYF. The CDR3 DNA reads TGTGCCAGCAGCTTGAGTCAGGGGATCGCAGATACGCAGTATTTT.